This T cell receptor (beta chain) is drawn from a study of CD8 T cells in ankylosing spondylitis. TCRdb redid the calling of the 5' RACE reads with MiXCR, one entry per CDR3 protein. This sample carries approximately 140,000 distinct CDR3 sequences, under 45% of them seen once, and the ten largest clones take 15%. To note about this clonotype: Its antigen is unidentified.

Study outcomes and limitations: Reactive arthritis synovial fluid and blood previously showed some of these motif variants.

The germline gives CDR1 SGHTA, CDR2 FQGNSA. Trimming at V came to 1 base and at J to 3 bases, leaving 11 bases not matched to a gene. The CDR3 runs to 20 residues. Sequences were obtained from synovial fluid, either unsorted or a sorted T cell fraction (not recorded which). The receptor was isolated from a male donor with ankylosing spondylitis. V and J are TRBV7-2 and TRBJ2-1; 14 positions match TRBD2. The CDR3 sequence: CASSLVRPRLAGGLYNEQFF. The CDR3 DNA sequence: TGTGCCAGCAGCTTAGTGCGGCCCAGACTAGCGGGGGGGCTCTACAATGAGCAGTTCTTC.